Following are 28 T cell receptor beta chains from one sample sequenced in a study of blood T cell repertoires in COVID-19 (dated by TCRdb to 2018 to 2020). The library was made by the immunoSEQ multiplex PCR assay. Not all clones reach the TCRdb copy of this immuneACCESS table, which keeps in-frame sequences only. Checked studies attribute under half of the gap to unresolved V genes and leave the rest unexplained. Recorded for this sample are about 200,000 clones; 75% to 85% of them occurred a single time. The ten largest account for 8% to 10% of the sample. Material for sequencing was peripheral blood. These receptors came from an elderly woman with COVID-19, enrolled during active disease.

The rearrangement links TRBV28 to TRBJ1-5, with D tentatively TRBD1 (6 bases). The CDR3 totals 16 residues. V was shortened by 2 bases and J by 2 bases, with 13 bases between the two germline ends. CDR1 and CDR2 (germline): MDHEN, SYDVKM. The CDR3 sequence is CASSLSGRGGNQPQHF. The CDR3 DNA reads as TGTGCCAGCAGTTTAAGTGGCAGGGGAGGCAATCAGCCCCAGCATTTT.

There are a few counts of this clone. The genes are TRBV18 and TRBJ2-5; 14 bases are a match to TRBD2. This CDR3 region has 19 residues. The germline V gene encodes CDR1 KGHSH and CDR2 LQKENI. Losses at the gene ends were 3 bases for V and 4 bases for J; bases not matched to a gene: 13. The CDR3 here is CASSPKETSGRALRETQYF. The CDR3 region has the DNA TGTGCCAGCTCACCGAAAGAGACTAGCGGGAGGGCACTTAGAGAGACCCAGTACTTC.

This clone was picked up a small number of times. This chain's CDR3 is CATSPGQGSTDTQYF. CDR3 DNA sequence: TGTGCCACCAGTCCGGGACAGGGGAGCACAGATACGCAGTATTTT. The V and J genes are TRBV24-1 and TRBJ2-3, with TRBD1 matching over 10 bases. The germline gives CDR1 KGHDR, CDR2 SFDVKD. This CDR3 has 15 residues. V shed 6 bases, J shed 0 bases, and the junction held 2 bases outside the gene matches.

The chain uses TRBV18 and TRBJ1-5, with a tentative D call TRBD1 (5 bases). V was shortened by 6 bases and J by 7 bases, with 19 bases between the two germline ends. The length of the CDR3 is 15 residues. Germline V CDR1 and CDR2: KGHSH, LQKENI. CDR3 amino acids: CASSRTGTAGQPQHF. The CDR3 nucleotides read TGTGCCAGCTCGCGCACCGGGACGGCGGGGCAGCCCCAGCATTTT. The full variable domain, completed using reference TRBV18 and TRBJ1-5, is NAGVMQNPRHLVRRRGQEARLRCSPMKGHSHVYWYRQLPEEGLKFMVYLQKENIIDESGMPKERFSAEFPKEGPSILRIQQVVRGDSAAYFCASSRTGTAGQPQHFGDGTRLSIL.

The chain links TRBV11-3 to TRBJ2-1; maybe TRBD2 (5 bases). V was trimmed by 4 bases and J by 9 bases, leaving 13 bases between them. The CDR3 runs 13 residues. Germline CDR1 and CDR2: SGHNT and YENEEA. The CDR3 reads CASSYTSLSEQFF. DNA for the CDR3: TGTGCCAGCAGCTATACTAGTCTCAGTGAGCAGTTCTTC.

The chain recombines TRBV18 with TRBJ2-7; a weak D match, TRBD1 (5 bases). In germline, CDR1 is KGHSH, CDR2 LQKENI. The CDR3 sequence is 13 residues long. Trimming stripped 3 bases from V and 2 bases from J, with 8 bases between. The CDR3 loop is CASSPDTTYEQYF. For the CDR3, the DNA is TGTGCCAGCTCACCGGACACTACCTACGAGCAGTACTTC.

The chain has TRBV6-2 or TRBV6-3 and TRBJ1-1; D gene unclear. Trimming pared 5 bases from V and 6 bases from J, leaving 22 bases between. There are 16 residues in the CDR3. CDR1 is MNHEY and CDR2 is SVGEGT in the germline V gene. The CDR3 nucleotides are TGTGCCAGCAGTAACCGGCGTCGTGGAGGAGGGCCTGAAGCTTTCTTT. Protein: CASSNRRRGGGPEAFF.

The chain has TRBV6-5 and TRBJ1-1; 9 nucleotides agree with TRBD1. The CDR3 runs 15 residues. V gave up 5 bases and J gave up 4 bases; unmatched junction bases: 8. Germline V gene lookup returns CDR1 MNHEY and CDR2 SVGAGI. This CDR3 is CASSPTGTGSTEAFF. Written as DNA, the CDR3 is TGTGCCAGCAGTCCCACCGGGACAGGGTCCACTGAAGCTTTCTTT.

The chain couples TRBV2 to TRBJ1-4; D might be TRBD1 (5 bases). This CDR3 contains 14 residues. Germline values: CDR1 SNHLY, CDR2 FYNNEI. V shed 7 bases and J shed 7 bases, with 16 bases lying between them. CDR3 residues: CASNTLRGGEKLFF. CDR3 bases: TGTGCCAGCAATACTCTCCGGGGGGGTGAAAAACTGTTTTTT. Looking up the rest from reference TRBV2 and TRBJ1-4 gives the full variable domain: EPEVTQTPSHQVTQMGQEVILRCVPISNHLYFYWYRQILGQKVEFLVSFYNNEISEKSEIFDDQFSVERPDGSNFTLKIRSTKLEDSAMYFCASNTLRGGEKLFFGSGTQLSVL.

The gene calls are TRBV11-2 and TRBJ1-2, with D possibly being TRBD1 (6 bases). Germline assignment: CDR1 SGHAT and CDR2 FQNNGV. V lost 1 base, J lost 6 bases, and 18 bases lay in between. The CDR3 spans 16 residues. For the CDR3, the DNA is TGTGCCAGCAGCTTAGTGGGGGCACTGGGATACGATGGCTACACCTTC. Protein product: CASSLVGALGYDGYTF. Filled out from reference TRBV11-2 and TRBJ1-2, the complete variable domain reads EAGVAQSPRYKIIEKRQSVAFWCNPISGHATLYWYQQILGQGPKLLIQFQNNGVVDDSQLPKDRFSAERLKGVDSTLKIQPAKLEDSAVYLCASSLVGALGYDGYTFGSGTRLTVV.

V and J are TRBV10-3 and TRBJ1-1; 8 bases map to TRBD1. J was trimmed by 5 bases and V by 2 bases; bases with no gene match: 7. The CDR3 is 15 residues long. Germline V gene lookup returns CDR1 ENHRY and CDR2 SYGVKD. CDR3 DNA sequence: TGTGCCATCAGTGAGCCCGGACAGGGTAGGACTGAAGCTTTCTTT. This gives the protein CAISEPGQGRTEAFF.

The chain recombines TRBV3-1 (or the pseudogene TRBV3-2) with TRBJ2-7; D may be TRBD1 (6 bases). In germline, CDR1 is LGHDT, CDR2 YNNKEL (reference sequence). The V gene lost 4 bases and the J gene lost 3 bases, with 13 bases spanning the gap. This CDR3 is built from 14 residues. The CDR3 DNA reads as TGTGCCAGCAGCCTACGGGACATCAACTACGAGCAGTACTTC. Its protein is CASSLRDINYEQYF.

The J gene is TRBJ1-5, the V gene TRBV6-1, with D maybe TRBD1 (6 bases). Germline V lookup: CDR1 MNHNS, CDR2 SASEGT. V lost 3 bases and J 6 bases, leaving 12 bases between the germline ends. This CDR3 has 14 amino acids. For the CDR3, the DNA is TGTGCCAGCAGTGACCACAGGGTAGGTCAGCCCCAGCATTTT. This encodes CASSDHRVGQPQHF.

This clone was recorded a few times. CDR3 sequence (DNA): TGTGCCAGCAGCTTGGGGATGGAGACTGAAGCTTTCTTT. It translates to CASSLGMETEAFF. The chain has TRBV5-4 and TRBJ1-1, with no clear D. Germline CDR1 is SGHNT and CDR2 is YYREEE (reference sequence). This CDR3 comprises 13 residues. V lost 0 bases and J 5 bases, leaving 8 bases between the germline ends.

The chain joins TRBV3-1 (or the pseudogene TRBV3-2) to TRBJ1-2; D possibly corresponds to TRBD1 (6 bases). With 1 base removed from V and 4 bases from J, the gap between germline ends came to 10 bases. Germline lookup yields CDR1 LGHDT and CDR2 YNNKEL (reference sequence). This CDR3 is 14 amino acids long. CDR3 sequence reads: CASSQAGDGYGYTF. Here the CDR3 DNA reads TGTGCCAGCAGCCAAGCAGGGGACGGCTATGGCTACACCTTC.

V gene TRBV18 combines with J gene TRBJ2-1; D uncertain. CDR1 and CDR2 from the germline V gene are KGHSH and LQKENI. V gave up 4 bases and J gave up 7 bases, with 11 bases separating them. This CDR3 comprises 13 residues. As DNA, the CDR3 is TGTGCCAGCTCACTGACAAATTCTAATGAGCAGTTCTTC. Translation gives CASSLTNSNEQFF.

The genes are TRBV28 and TRBJ1-2; the match to TRBD1 covers 9 bases. The CDR3 sequence is 14 residues long. Germline V gives CDR1 MDHEN, CDR2 SYDVKM. Trimming cost V 3 bases and J 8 bases; bases outside gene matches: 7. CDR3 protein: CASSLIQGAGGYTF. Written as DNA, the CDR3 is TGTGCCAGCAGTTTGATACAGGGGGCTGGAGGCTACACCTTC.

This clone was seen a handful of times. The J gene is TRBJ1-2, the V gene TRBV9; perhaps TRBD1 as D (5 bases). V dropped 1 base and J dropped 0 bases, with 7 bases sitting between them. Looked up from germline, CDR1 is SGDLS and CDR2 is YYNGEE. The CDR3 is made up of 14 amino acids. The CDR3 DNA follows: TGTGCCAGCAGCGTAACAGGAGCTAACTATGGCTACACCTTC. Its translation is CASSVTGANYGYTF.

This clone was seen a single time. This chain joins TRBV3-1 (or the pseudogene TRBV3-2) and TRBJ1-2; D call uncertain. The CDR3 has 13 amino acids. The germline CDR1 and CDR2 sequences are LGHDT and YNNKEL (reference sequence). V was pared by 1 base and J by 7 bases, with 10 bases between. The CDR3 protein is CASSQGNRGGYTF. The CDR3 DNA sequence: TGTGCCAGCAGCCAAGGAAATCGGGGTGGCTACACCTTC.

This rearrangement joins TRBV11-1 to TRBJ2-3; D is perhaps TRBD1 (7 bases). Trimming left V 4 bases short and J 9 bases short, with 23 bases between. In germline, CDR1 is SGHAT, CDR2 FQDESV (reference sequence). This CDR3 contains 16 residues. The chain's CDR3 is CASSSEGQPASGTQYF. The CDR3 coding sequence is TGTGCCAGCAGCTCGGAGGGACAGCCAGCTTCAGGGACGCAGTATTTT.

The rearrangement joins TRBV28 to TRBJ1-1, with TRBD1 identical over 8 bases. V was pared by 3 bases and J by 11 bases, with 5 bases of the junction left unmatched. Germline CDR1 MDHEN, CDR2 SYDVKM. The CDR3 runs 12 residues. The CDR3 nucleotides are TGTGCCAGCAGTTTGATACAGGGGGGTGCTTTCTTT. The encoded protein is CASSLIQGGAFF.

This clone was counted only a few times. The chain has TRBV28 and TRBJ2-7, with D hard to call. V lost 7 bases, J lost 2 bases, and 15 bases lay in between. The CDR3 sequence is 14 residues long. In germline, CDR1 is MDHEN, CDR2 SYDVKM. The CDR3 coding sequence is TGTGCCAGCACCCCAGCGCGGCCCCCCTACGAGCAGTACTTC. Translating gives CASTPARPPYEQYF.

The genes are TRBV3-1 (or the pseudogene TRBV3-2) and TRBJ2-5; TRBD2 agrees at 11 bases. J was trimmed by 0 bases and V by 4 bases; bases with no gene match: 1. The germline V gene has CDR1 LGHDT and CDR2 YNNKEL (reference sequence). The CDR3 length is 15 residues. CDR3 in DNA: TGTGCCAGCAGCCGGACTAGCGGGTACCAAGAGACCCAGTACTTC. Protein product: CASSRTSGYQETQYF.

This chain joins TRBV4-1 and TRBJ1-3, with 8 bases identical to TRBD1. The V gene end was trimmed by 2 bases and the J gene end by 4 bases; junction bases not matched to a gene: 7. CDR3 length: 16 residues. Germline CDR1 reads MGHRA; CDR2 reads YSYEKL. This chain's CDR3 is CASSQWDRSPGNTIYF. The CDR3 nucleotides are TGCGCCAGCAGCCAATGGGACAGGTCACCCGGAAACACCATATATTTT.

The rearrangement uses TRBV29-1 and TRBJ2-3; TRBD1 agrees at 7 bases. After removal of 3 bases from V and 4 bases from J, the junction contained 4 bases not matched to a gene. The CDR3 spans 13 residues. The germline V gene encodes CDR1 SQVTM and CDR2 ANQGSEA. The CDR3 bases are TGCAGCGTTGACACAGGGGCTGCAGATACGCAGTATTTT. It encodes CSVDTGAADTQYF.

The chain combines TRBV30 with TRBJ1-2; a weak D match, TRBD1 (5 bases). The V gene lost 1 base and the J gene lost 4 bases, with 13 bases spanning the gap. CDR1 GTSNPN and CDR2 SVGIG come from the germline V gene (reference sequence). The CDR3 sequence is 14 residues long. The CDR3 spells CAWSATREGYGYTF. The CDR3 DNA follows: TGTGCCTGGAGTGCCACCAGGGAGGGCTATGGCTACACCTTC.

The chain uses TRBV6-2 or TRBV6-3 and TRBJ1-1; D unclear. This CDR3 comprises 14 residues. The V gene's germline CDR1 is MNHEY and CDR2 SVGEGT. Between the trimmed V and J ends, which lost 3 bases and 7 bases, there was a span of 15 bases. CDR3 protein: CASSYRASEDEAFF. Written as DNA, the CDR3 is TGTGCCAGCAGTTATCGAGCAAGCGAGGATGAAGCTTTCTTT.

The chain carries TRBV5-1 and TRBJ2-7, with D maybe TRBD1 (6 bases). V dropped 4 bases and J dropped 1 base, with 12 bases sitting between them. This CDR3 region has 14 residues. Germline CDR1 is SGHRS and CDR2 is YFSETQ. This CDR3 reads CASSRRDKSYEQYF. The DNA for the CDR3 is TGCGCCAGCAGCCGCCGGGACAAGTCCTACGAGCAGTACTTC.